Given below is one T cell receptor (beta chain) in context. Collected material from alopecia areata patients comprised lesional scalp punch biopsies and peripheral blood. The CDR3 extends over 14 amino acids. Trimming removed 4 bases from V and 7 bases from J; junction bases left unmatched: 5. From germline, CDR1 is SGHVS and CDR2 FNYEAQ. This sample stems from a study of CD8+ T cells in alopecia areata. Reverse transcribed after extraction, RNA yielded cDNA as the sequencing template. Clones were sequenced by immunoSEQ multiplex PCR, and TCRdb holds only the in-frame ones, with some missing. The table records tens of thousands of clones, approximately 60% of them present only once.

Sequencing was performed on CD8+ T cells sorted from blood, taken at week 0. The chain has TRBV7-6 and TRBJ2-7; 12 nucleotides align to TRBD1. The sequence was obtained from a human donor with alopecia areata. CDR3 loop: CASSWGQGAREQYF. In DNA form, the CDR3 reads TGTGCCAGCAGCTGGGGACAGGGGGCTCGAGAGCAGTACTTC.